Listed below are T cell receptor beta chains from one sample, sequenced in a study of T cells in Graves' hyperthyroidism and ophthalmopathy. TCRdb independently ran MiXCR on the multiplex PCR reads; one entry per CDR3 protein. The profile shows about 130,000 distinct CDR3 sequences, around 20% of them singletons. Sequencing was done on a sample of blood. Receptors originate from a woman between 45 and 65 years old with Graves' hyperthyroidism that later progressed to Graves' ophthalmopathy. The CDR3 runs from the conserved cysteine through the conserved F or W. D genes are given only for firm matches. Size values are once, few and many counts, or a class for expanded clones, and some rows have none.

D gene	V gene	J gene	clone size	CDR3 protein	CDR3 DNA
NA	TRBV3-1	TRBJ1-3	NA	CASSQDKGSGNTIYF	TGTGCCAGCAGCCAAGACAAGGGCTCTGGAAACACCATATATTTT
TRBD1	TRBV7-8	TRBJ1-4	many	CASSPSGTGWEKLFF	TGTGCCAGCAGCCCATCGGGGACAGGGTGGGAAAAACTGTTTTTT
NA	TRBV7-8	TRBJ1-4	few	CASSLGWRGNYEKLFF	TGTGCCAGCAGCTTAGGGTGGCGAGGGAATTACGAAAAACTGTTTTTT
NA	TRBV5-1	TRBJ2-3	NA	CASSLFSIDTQYF	TGCGCCAGCAGCTTGTTCAGTATCGATACGCAGTATTTT
NA	TRBV11-1	TRBJ1-1	many	CASSFPSWNTEAFF	TGTGCCAGCAGCTTCCCCTCATGGAACACTGAAGCTTTCTTT
TRBD1	TRBV11-2	TRBJ1-1	many	CASSLVGSGQRAFF	TGTGCCAGCAGCTTAGTAGGGTCGGGACAGAGGGCTTTCTTT
TRBD1	TRBV5-1	TRBJ1-2	many	CASSLAGQEGGYTF	TGCGCCAGCAGCTTGGCCGGACAGGAGGGTGGCTACACCTTC
NA	TRBV3-1	TRBJ2-1	NA	CASSPGLAFSYNEQFF	TGTGCCAGCAGCCCCGGGCTAGCGTTCTCCTACAATGAGCAGTTCTTC
TRBD1	TRBV3-1	TRBJ1-2	many	CASSAGTGGYGYTF	TGTGCCAGCAGCGCAGGGACAGGGGGCTATGGCTACACCTTC
TRBD1	TRBV12-3/TRBV12-4	TRBJ1-3	few	CASSLQGATDTIYF	TGTGCCAGCAGTTTACAGGGGGCGACGGACACCATATATTTT
NA	TRBV6-2/TRBV6-3	TRBJ1-2	few	CASALGGMPDGYTF	TGTGCCAGCGCCCTTGGGGGGATGCCGGATGGCTACACCTTC
TRBD1	TRBV4-1	TRBJ1-1	many	CASSQDPGDRGLNTEAFF	TGCGCCAGCAGCCAAGATCCGGGGGACAGGGGATTGAACACTGAAGCTTTCTTT
NA	TRBV4-1	TRBJ2-3	many	CASSQGLDTDTQYF	TGCGCCAGCAGCCAAGGACTCGACACAGATACGCAGTATTTT
NA	TRBV7-2	TRBJ1-4	few	CASSARSHRAGPNEKLFF	TGTGCCAGCAGCGCACGGAGCCACCGAGCGGGGCCTAATGAAAAACTGTTTTTT
NA	TRBV25-1	TRBJ2-7	many	CASKGAYEQYF	TGTGCCAGCAAGGGGGCCTACGAGCAGTACTTC
NA	TRBV5-1	TRBJ2-2	many	CASSSLPLHTGELFF	TGCGCCAGCAGTTCCCTTCCCTTACACACCGGGGAGCTGTTTTTT
NA	TRBV27	TRBJ2-3	many	CASRLLGGGSDTQYF	TGTGCCAGCAGACTTCTAGGGGGAGGGAGTGATACGCAGTATTTT
NA	TRBV18	TRBJ2-5	NA	CASSPDRETQYF	TGTGCCAGCTCACCAGACAGAGAGACCCAGTACTTC
NA	TRBV5-1	TRBJ2-1	few	CASSLSSSYNEQFF	TGCGCCAGCAGCTTAAGTTCCTCCTACAATGAGCAGTTCTTC
TRBD2	TRBV20-1	TRBJ2-7	many	CSARDLAGEGEQYF	TGCAGTGCTAGAGATCTTGCGGGAGAGGGCGAGCAGTACTTC
TRBD2	TRBV12-3/TRBV12-4	TRBJ2-3	once	CASSSTTSGRFTDTQYF	TGTGCCAGCAGTTCAACGACTAGCGGGCGCTTCACAGATACGCAGTATTTT
NA	TRBV3-1	TRBJ2-5	NA	CASSQDPNLPRGETQYF	TGTGCCAGCAGCCAAGATCCAAACCTACCGCGAGGAGAGACCCAGTACTTC
TRBD1	TRBV29-1	TRBJ2-1	few	CSALARGTGHGEARFF	TGCAGCGCCCTGGCACGTGGGACAGGGCATGGGGAAGCTAGGTTCTTC
TRBD2	TRBV18	TRBJ2-2	many	CASSPSYLSGGNTGELFF	TGTGCCAGCTCACCATCGTATCTCAGCGGGGGGAACACCGGGGAGCTGTTTTTT
NA	TRBV29-1	TRBJ1-1	many	CSVAHRAGLGTEAFF	TGCAGCGTCGCCCACAGGGCGGGGTTGGGCACTGAAGCTTTCTTT
NA	TRBV28	TRBJ1-5	many	CASSIRGEGVVNQPQHF	TGTGCCAGCAGTATCCGAGGGGAGGGGGTTGTCAATCAGCCCCAGCATTTT
NA	TRBV7-2	TRBJ2-1	NA	CASSLFKTTDEQFF	TGTGCCAGCAGCTTATTCAAGACAACCGATGAGCAGTTCTTC
TRBD1	TRBV6-2/TRBV6-3	TRBJ1-3	few	CATTAGQSFAIYF	TGTGCCACCACCGCGGGACAGTCTTTCGCCATATATTTT
NA	TRBV5-1	TRBJ2-3	many	CASSLQGPVSTDTQYF	TGCGCCAGCAGCCTCCAGGGTCCAGTTAGCACAGATACGCAGTATTTT
NA	TRBV3-1	TRBJ2-1	many	CASSQDLRNEQFF	TGTGCCAGCAGCCAAGATTTAAGGAATGAGCAGTTCTTC
TRBD2	TRBV18	TRBJ2-7	NA	CASSPQGLAGNEQYF	TGTGCCAGCTCACCACAGGGACTAGCGGGTAACGAGCAGTACTTC
NA	TRBV27	TRBJ2-2	NA	CASSLSTQGTGELFF	TGTGCCAGCAGTTTATCGACCCAGGGAACCGGGGAGCTGTTTTTT
TRBD2	TRBV19	TRBJ2-1	many	CASSRVLAGGIEGEQFF	TGTGCCAGTAGTCGTGTGCTAGCGGGAGGGATTGAAGGTGAGCAGTTCTTC